One T cell receptor (beta chain) is described in this entry. This sample stems from a study of CD8+ T cells in alopecia areata. Background on the study: A 6-month off-drug phase came after tofacitinib, which had lasted 6 to 18 months.

Germline lookup yields CDR1 GTSNPN and CDR2 SVGIG (reference sequence). CDR3 length: 14 residues. The V and J ends lost 7 bases and 1 base respectively, with 13 bases between them. Following RNA extraction, reverse transcription yielded cDNA that acted as the sequencing template. Repertoires were generated with immunoSEQ multiplex PCR, while TCRdb's copy carries only in-frame clones and drops some. The sample shows almost 250,000 clones, about two thirds of them seen only once. This rearrangement joins TRBV30 to TRBJ2-2, with D tentatively TRBD2 (5 bases). The sequencing used CD4+ T cells sorted from blood, collected at week 0. The sequence derives from a human donor with alopecia areata. The CDR3: CASESDLNTGELFF. The CDR3, as DNA: TGTGCCTCCGAATCGGACTTGAACACCGGGGAGCTGTTTTTT.